The T cell receptor (beta chain) described here comes from a study of shared clonotypes between healthy human individuals. The assay was immunoSEQ multiplex PCR, and TCRdb's table has in-frame clones only and misses some. The repertoire includes 730,000 or so clones, about two thirds of them detected once, and around 2% sits in the top ten. Turning to this clone: Its antigen is still unknown.

Points from the study as a whole: Sequencing depth was expected to affect clonotype sharing among donors.

Between the trimmed V and J ends, which lost 5 bases and 4 bases, there was a span of 12 bases. The CDR3 totals 14 residues. From germline, CDR1 is SGHTA and CDR2 FQGNSA. This TCR came from a woman in her twenties or thirties in good health. V and J are TRBV7-2 and TRBJ2-1; possibly TRBD2 for D (6 bases). Material: memory CD4+ T cells sorted from blood. Subset meaning: CD45RA-negative fraction. CDR3 nucleotide sequence: TGTGCCAGCAGCACGGGACTCGCATACAATGAGCAGTTCTTC. This translates into CASSTGLAYNEQFF.